This TCR beta chain was documented in a study of control samples from healthy donors and cancer patients. Assay: immunoSEQ multiplex PCR; the TCRdb copy retains only in-frame clones and omits some. The sample holds over 150,000 clones, around nine tenths seen once. The sample comprised blood. The sequence derives from a man younger than 40 in good health.

The CDR3 reads CASSSSGLAKETQYF. CDR3 coding DNA: TGTGCCAGCAGCTCGTCAGGACTAGCGAAAGAGACCCAGTACTTC. The chain uses TRBV7-2 and TRBJ2-5; 9 bases align to TRBD2. The CDR3 runs to 15 residues. Germline assignment: CDR1 SGHTA and CDR2 FQGNSA. V trimming: 4 bases; J trimming: 3 bases; junction bases outside the gene matches: 6.